Below, one TCR beta chain is given with its context. Antigen specificity is unknown. The CDR3 is 17 residues long. The record originates from a study of shared clonotypes between healthy human individuals. Study-wide results and caveats: The naive CD4 repertoires of a handful of donors were compared, and about 5% of clonotypes were shared. An anticipated effect of sequencing depth on clonotype sharing among donors was recognized. Represented diversity (both genetic and exposure-history) was limited by the small number of donors.

Repertoires were generated with immunoSEQ multiplex PCR, while TCRdb's copy carries only in-frame clones and drops some. The profile shows about 2.4 million clones, more than 80% of them singletons. What was sequenced was naive CD4+ T cells sorted from blood. The subset: CD45RA+ positively selected. The TCR comes from a man aged 18 to 29 in good health. V and J are TRBV21-1 and TRBJ2-1; the table's D call, TRBD1, has no DNA check behind it. TRBV21-1 is labeled a pseudogene. This CDR3 reads CASSKVRWDREENEQFF. The CDR3 DNA sequence: TGTGCCAGCAGCAAAGTGCGTTGGGACAGGGAGGAGAATGAGCAGTTCTTC.